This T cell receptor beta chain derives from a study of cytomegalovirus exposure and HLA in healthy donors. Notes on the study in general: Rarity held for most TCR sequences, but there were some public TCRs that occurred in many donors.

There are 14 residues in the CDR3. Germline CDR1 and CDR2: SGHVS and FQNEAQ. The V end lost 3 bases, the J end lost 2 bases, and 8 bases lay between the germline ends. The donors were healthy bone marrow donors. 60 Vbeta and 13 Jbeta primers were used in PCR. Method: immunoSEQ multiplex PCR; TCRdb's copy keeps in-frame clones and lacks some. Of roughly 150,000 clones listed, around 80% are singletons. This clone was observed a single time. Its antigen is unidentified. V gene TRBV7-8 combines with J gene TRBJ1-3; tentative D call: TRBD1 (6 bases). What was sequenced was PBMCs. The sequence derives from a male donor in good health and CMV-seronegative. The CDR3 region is CASSFGTPGNTIYF. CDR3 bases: TGTGCCAGCAGCTTCGGGACACCTGGAAACACCATATATTTT. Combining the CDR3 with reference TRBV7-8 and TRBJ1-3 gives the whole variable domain GAGVSQSPRYKVAKRGQDVALRCDPISGHVSLFWYQQALGQGPEFLTYFQNEAQLDKSGLPSDRFFAERPEGSVSTLKIQRTQQEDSAVYLCASSFGTPGNTIYFGEGSWLTVV.